Listed below are T cell receptor beta chains from one sample, sequenced in a study of blood T cell repertoires in COVID-19. Only in-frame clones appear in the TCRdb table, and some are missing; sequencing was by immunoSEQ multiplex PCR. The sample holds 200,000 to 250,000 clones; roughly 80% are singletons and the top ten take roughly 4.9%. Sequenced: peripheral blood. The receptors here all came from a human donor in a cohort sampled during active COVID-19. Both conserved end residues are part of each CDR3. The order of the fields is CDR3 length, clone size, D gene, V gene, J gene, CDR3 DNA, CDR3 protein. D genes are given only for firm matches. Clone size is shown for a subset of rows, as once, few, many or a class of expanded clone.

13,-,-,TRBV7-2,TRBJ1-1,TGTGCCAGCAGCTTTTTCTCAGGGGCCGGAGCTTTCTTT,CASSFFSGAGAFF
16,-,-,TRBV7-2,TRBJ1-5,TGTGCCAGCAGCTTAGGTGTCAGCGGAATGAATCAGCCCCAGCATTTT,CASSLGVSGMNQPQHF
16,-,TRBD2,TRBV10-3,TRBJ2-1,TGTGCCATCAGTGAGTCCGGACTAGCGGGAGGCAATGAGCAGTTCTTC,CAISESGLAGGNEQFF
16,-,TRBD2,TRBV28,TRBJ2-5,TGTGCCAGCAGTTTACCCCGCGGGTGGGAGGGGGAGACCCAGTACTTC,CASSLPRGWEGETQYF
12,-,-,TRBV28,TRBJ1-2,TGTGCCGCCGAGAGTTCGGGCTATGGCTACACCTTC,CAAESSGYGYTF
14,-,-,TRBV5-1,TRBJ2-7,TGCGCCAGCTCCATAGGACAGAAACCCTACGAGCAGTACTTC,CASSIGQKPYEQYF
16,-,-,TRBV5-1,TRBJ2-7,TGCGCCAGCAGCTTGGGAGGTGTAGGGGGAACCTACGAGCAGTACTTC,CASSLGGVGGTYEQYF
15,-,TRBD1,TRBV5-4,TRBJ2-3,TGTGCCAGCAGCCGCCGGGACAGTCCCTCCGATACGCAGTATTTT,CASSRRDSPSDTQYF
14,-,-,TRBV25-1,TRBJ1-2,TGTGCCAGCAGTGAATATCGGGGGAACTATGGCTACACCTTC,CASSEYRGNYGYTF
17,-,TRBD2,TRBV28,TRBJ2-3,TGTGCCAGCAGTTCTAGCGGGAGGGGTATAATCACAGATACGCAGTATTTT,CASSSSGRGIITDTQYF
16,-,TRBD2,TRBV27,TRBJ2-7,TGTGCCAGCAGCCCCGATCCGGGACTAGCGGCCTACGAGCAGTACTTC,CASSPDPGLAAYEQYF
14,-,-,TRBV28,TRBJ1-4,TGTGCCAGCGGTAGGGCAGGGTCGAATGAAAAACTGTTTTTT,CASGRAGSNEKLFF
15,-,TRBD1,TRBV7-2,TRBJ2-1,TGTGCCAGCAGCTCGGACAGGGGCTCCTACAATGAGCAGTTCTTC,CASSSDRGSYNEQFF
14,-,TRBD1,TRBV7-3,TRBJ1-2,TGTGCCAGCAGCTTCACAGGGGGCATGGATGGCTACACCTTC,CASSFTGGMDGYTF
14,-,-,TRBV2,TRBJ1-5,TGTGCCAGCAGTGACCAGGGCATCGGGGGGCCCCAGCATTTT,CASSDQGIGGPQHF
15,-,TRBD1,TRBV7-3,TRBJ1-6,TGTGCCAGCAGCGCCAGACAGGGGGCTAATTCACCCCTCCACTTT,CASSARQGANSPLHF
15,-,-,TRBV4-1,TRBJ2-1,TGCGCCAGCAGCCAAACAGGGAGCTCCTACAATGAGCAGTTCTTC,CASSQTGSSYNEQFF
15,-,TRBD1,TRBV19,TRBJ1-1,TGTGCCAGTAGTCCTTCCTCAGGGGGGAACACTGAAGCTTTCTTT,CASSPSSGGNTEAFF
16,-,-,TRBV7-8,TRBJ1-1,TGTGCCAGCAGCTCCCCGTTAGGACAGATGAACACTGAAGCTTTCTTT,CASSSPLGQMNTEAFF
16,-,TRBD1,TRBV5-4,TRBJ1-2,TGTGCCAGCAGCGGGGGACAGGGGGCAAGGATCTTTGGCTACACCTTC,CASSGGQGARIFGYTF
15,-,-,TRBV7-3,TRBJ2-2,TGTGCCAGCAGCCCGCGGACTAAGGCTACCGGGGAGCTGTTTTTT,CASSPRTKATGELFF
14,once,-,TRBV11-2,TRBJ1-2,TGTGCCAGCAGCTTAACCGACGAGGCTTATGGCTACACCTTC,CASSLTDEAYGYTF